One and the same sample provided the 19 T cell receptor beta chains below, sequenced in a study of OX40 agonist ivuxolimab in advanced cancers. Assay: immunoSEQ multiplex PCR; the TCRdb copy retains only in-frame clones and omits some. Of tens of thousands of clones listed, 80% are singletons. Specimen: CD4+ or CD8+ T cells sorted from blood, collected in a trial of the OX40 agonist ivuxolimab. The source is an adult with an advanced solid tumor such as melanoma, head and neck, liver or kidney cancer.

This chain uses TRBV4-3 with TRBJ2-2; the D is unclear. Per the germline V gene, CDR1 is LGHNA and CDR2 is YSLEER. V lost 0 bases, J lost 0 bases, and 11 bases lay in between. The CDR3 totals 17 residues. CDR3 amino acids: CASSQDLRAANTGELFF. CDR3 bases: TGCGCCAGCAGCCAAGATCTAAGAGCTGCGAACACCGGGGAGCTGTTTTTT.

This clone came up once. The chain couples TRBV19 to TRBJ2-3; no reliable D call. The germline V and J ends were trimmed by 2 bases and 12 bases, with 18 bases remaining between them. This CDR3 region has 14 residues. The germline CDR1 and CDR2 sequences are LNHDA and SQIVND (reference sequence). The CDR3 region is CASSISRRPPSQYF. For the CDR3, the DNA is TGTGCCAGTAGTATATCGAGGCGGCCCCCATCCCAGTATTTT.

The gene calls are TRBV5-4 and TRBJ1-1, with D perhaps matching TRBD1 (5 bases). The germline V gene has CDR1 SGHNT and CDR2 YYREEE (reference sequence). V dropped 0 bases and J dropped 3 bases, with 9 bases sitting between them. CDR3 size: 14 residues. The CDR3 DNA follows: TGTGCCAGCAGCTTGGAGGGGCTTGACACTGAAGCTTTCTTT. This sequence encodes CASSLEGLDTEAFF.

V usage is TRBV7-3 and J usage is TRBJ2-3; 10 bases fit TRBD2. The germline V gene encodes CDR1 SGHTA and CDR2 FQGTGA. This CDR3 region has 13 residues. V lost 5 bases to trimming and J lost 10 bases; unmatched junction nucleotides: 6. The CDR3 spells CASSANSGRSQYF. The CDR3 region has the DNA TGTGCCAGCAGCGCCAATAGCGGGAGGTCGCAGTATTTT. The whole variable domain, remainder taken from reference TRBV7-3 and TRBJ2-3, is GAGVSQTPSNKVTEKGKYVELRCDPISGHTALYWYRQSLGQGPEFLIYFQGTGAADDSGLPNDRFFAVRPEGSVSTLKIQRTERGDSAVYLCASSANSGRSQYFGPGTRLTVL.

The rearrangement uses TRBV29-1 and TRBJ2-1; D remains ambiguous. The germline V gene encodes CDR1 SQVTM and CDR2 ANQGSEA. V gave up 6 bases and J gave up 4 bases, with 7 bases separating them. The CDR3 extends over 11 amino acids. The CDR3 bases are TGCAGCGTCGGAGATTACAATGAGCAGTTCTTC. Protein sequence: CSVGDYNEQFF.

V gene TRBV14 combines with J gene TRBJ2-2; 7 bases line up with TRBD2. CDR3 length equals 15 residues. Trimming at V came to 4 bases and at J to 4 bases, leaving 6 bases not matched to a gene. Germline CDR1 SGHDN, CDR2 FVKESK. The CDR3 sequence is CASSPLAEPTGELFF. The CDR3 coding sequence is TGTGCCAGCAGCCCTCTAGCGGAGCCCACCGGGGAGCTGTTTTTT.

V usage is TRBV18 and J usage is TRBJ2-7; D is ambiguous. Germline V gene sequence: CDR1 KGHSH, CDR2 LQKENI. The ends were cut back, 3 bases at V and 0 bases at J, with 6 bases in the middle. The CDR3 sequence is 13 residues long. The CDR3 region has the DNA TGTGCCAGCTCACCGGTGGGCTCCTACGAGCAGTACTTC. This translates into CASSPVGSYEQYF.

The chain joins TRBV9 to TRBJ2-7; D not resolved. Germline-derived CDR1 and CDR2 are SGDLS and YYNGEE. This CDR3 comprises 14 residues. V dropped 0 bases and J dropped 0 bases, with 7 bases sitting between them. CDR3 sequence (DNA): TGTGCCAGCAGCGTAGTCAGCAGCTCCTACGAGCAGTACTTC. It yields the protein CASSVVSSSYEQYF.

J is TRBJ2-7 and V is TRBV5-1, with D possibly TRBD1 on 5 matching bases. The V gene lost 2 bases and the J gene lost 2 bases, with 20 bases spanning the gap. This CDR3 region has 17 residues. CDR1 SGHRS and CDR2 YFSETQ come from the germline V gene. The DNA for the CDR3 is TGCGCCAGCAGCTTTGGTACAGGATCTAGGCTGGCCTACGAGCAGTACTTC. Amino acids: CASSFGTGSRLAYEQYF.

The chain couples TRBV18 to TRBJ1-2; no clear D gene. The CDR3 has 16 amino acids. V lost 3 bases, J lost 6 bases, and 20 bases lay in between. From germline, CDR1 is KGHSH and CDR2 LQKENI. Here the CDR3 reads CASSPPGRSWYDGYTF. Written as DNA, the CDR3 is TGTGCCAGCTCACCTCCCGGACGGAGCTGGTACGATGGCTACACCTTC.

CDR3 loop: CASSSRGAVTSGRNEQYF. Here the CDR3 DNA reads TGCGCCAGCAGCTCGAGAGGGGCTGTGACTAGCGGGAGAAACGAGCAGTACTTC. The chain is built from TRBV5-1 and TRBJ2-7; 12 bases fit TRBD2. This CDR3 spans 18 amino acids. In germline, CDR1 is SGHRS, CDR2 YFSETQ. The junction had 15 bases not matched to a gene; V was cut back by 3 bases and J by 5 bases.

The chain is built from TRBV20-1 and TRBJ1-2; D unresolved. V was cut by 3 bases and J by 3 bases, with 5 bases left in between. Germline V gene lookup returns CDR1 DFQATT and CDR2 SNEGSKA (reference sequence). The CDR3 covers 11 residues. CDR3 DNA: TGCAGTGCTAGCCCCCACTATGGCTACACCTTC. It codes for CSASPHYGYTF.

The gene calls are TRBV28 and TRBJ1-5; 7 positions agree with TRBD1. V shed 7 bases, J shed 2 bases, and the junction held 5 bases outside the gene matches. In germline, CDR1 is MDHEN, CDR2 SYDVKM. The CDR3 covers 14 residues. For the CDR3, the DNA is TGTGCCAGCACTAACAGGGGTGGCAATCAGCCCCAGCATTTT. It encodes CASTNRGGNQPQHF.

The rearrangement uses TRBV4-2 and TRBJ1-2; TRBD1 might be the D (6 bases). CDR1 and CDR2 (germline): LGHNA, YNFKEQ. Trimming stripped 0 bases from V and 3 bases from J, with 11 bases between. The CDR3 has 15 amino acids. CDR3 sequence reads: CASSQELRGDYGYTF. CDR3 nucleotides: TGTGCCAGCAGCCAAGAATTGAGGGGGGACTATGGCTACACCTTC.

J is TRBJ1-1 and V is TRBV15; D remains unclear. This CDR3 comprises 13 residues. Per germline, CDR1 LNHNV and CDR2 YYDKDF (reference sequence). V lost 0 bases, J lost 4 bases, and 6 bases lay in between. CDR3 sequence reads: CATSRDGLTEAFF. As DNA, the CDR3 is TGTGCCACCAGCAGAGACGGCCTCACTGAAGCTTTCTTT.

V usage is TRBV12-5 and J usage is TRBJ2-7; D uncertain. CDR1 is LGHNT, CDR2 FRNRAP, per germline. This CDR3 region has 15 residues. Trimming took off 2 bases at V and 3 bases at J, with 14 bases between the two ends. CDR3 in amino acids: CASGLPGWSRYEQYF. Written as DNA, the CDR3 is TGTGCTAGTGGTTTGCCTGGCTGGAGCCGCTACGAGCAGTACTTC.

The sample holds a few counts of this clone. V and J are TRBV5-1 and TRBJ2-5, with D unclear. The CDR3 loop spans 14 amino acids. V lost 0 bases, J lost 0 bases, and 6 bases lay in between. Per the germline V gene, CDR1 is SGHRS and CDR2 is YFSETQ. CDR3 sequence (DNA): TGCGCCAGCAGCTTGGCCAGAAACCAAGAGACCCAGTACTTC. It codes for CASSLARNQETQYF.

The chain employs TRBV11-2 and TRBJ2-1; no clear D gene. CDR3 length: 12 amino acids. Trimming cost V 2 bases and J 7 bases, with 6 bases left between them. Germline lookup yields CDR1 SGHAT and CDR2 FQNNGV. Here the CDR3 DNA reads TGTGCCAGCAGCTTAACAAAGAATGAGCAGTTCTTC. Amino acid sequence: CASSLTKNEQFF.

The chain recombines TRBV15 with TRBJ1-2, with D uncertain. Germline lookup yields CDR1 LNHNV and CDR2 YYDKDF (reference sequence). Trimming shortened V by 4 bases and J by 4 bases, and 13 bases separated the two germline ends. The CDR3 is made up of 14 amino acids. Here the CDR3 reads CATSMEADLYGYTF. The CDR3 DNA is TGTGCCACCAGCATGGAGGCAGACCTCTATGGCTACACCTTC. The full variable domain, rest sourced from reference TRBV15 and TRBJ1-2, is DAMVIQNPRYQVTQFGKPVTLSCSQTLNHNVMYWYQQKSSQAPKLLFHYYDKDFNNEADTPDNFQSRRPNTSFCFLDIRSPGLGDTAMYLCATSMEADLYGYTFGSGTRLTVV.